One sample yielded the 5 T cell receptor beta chains listed below, sequenced in a study of cytomegalovirus exposure and HLA in healthy donors (dated by TCRdb to 2016 to 2017). The protocol used for the library was the immunoSEQ multiplex PCR assay. For the multiplex PCR, a mixture combining 60 forward primers for TCR Vbeta segments and 13 reverse primers for TCR Jbeta segments was used. Sourced from immuneACCESS, this table was stored by TCRdb with only in-frame sequences that have V and J called. A share of the clones is absent; for the studies checked, an unresolved V gene accounts for under half, and the remainder has no known explanation. In all, the sample holds nearly 110,000 clones, and 55% to 85% of those were seen once. The ten biggest clones cover 7% to 8% of the sample. Sequencing used PBMCs. The receptors derive from a man aged 25 to 45 in good health and CMV-seronegative.

The chain uses TRBV28 and TRBJ2-5; 8 positions match TRBD2. The CDR3 totals 20 residues. J was trimmed by 0 bases and V by 5 bases; bases with no gene match: 20. CDR1 is MDHEN and CDR2 is SYDVKM in the germline V gene. The CDR3 loop is CASSGFRIFTTSANQETQYF. CDR3 DNA sequence: TGTGCCAGCAGTGGGTTTAGGATATTCACGACTAGCGCTAACCAAGAGACCCAGTACTTC. The full variable domain, its missing parts supplied by reference TRBV28 and TRBJ2-5, is DVKVTQSSRYLVKRTGEKVFLECVQDMDHENMFWYRQDPGLGLRLIYFSYDVKMKEKGDIPEGYSVSREKKERFSLILESASTNQTSMYLCASSGFRIFTTSANQETQYFGPGTRLLVL.

The gene calls are TRBV15 and TRBJ2-4, with 13 bases lining up with TRBD2. The CDR3 has 15 amino acids. With 0 bases clipped from V and 8 bases from J, the junction kept 1 base outside the gene matches. CDR1 and CDR2 (germline): LNHNV, YYDKDF (reference sequence). The CDR3 sequence is CATSRDGTSGDIQYF. The CDR3 coding sequence is TGTGCCACCAGCAGAGACGGGACTAGCGGGGACATTCAGTACTTC. Filled out from reference TRBV15 and TRBJ2-4, the complete variable domain reads DAMVIQNPRYQVTQFGKPVTLSCSQTLNHNVMYWYQQKSSQAPKLLFHYYDKDFNNEADTPDNFQSRRPNTSFCFLDIRSPGLGDTAMYLCATSRDGTSGDIQYFGAGTRLSVL.

This chain uses TRBV21-1 with TRBJ1-2; TRBD1, as called in the table, went unchecked against the DNA. TRBV21-1 is listed as a pseudogene. This CDR3 has 12 residues. The CDR3 DNA sequence: TGTGCCAGCAGCAAGACATGGTATGGCTACACCTTC. Its translation is CASSKTWYGYTF.

V is TRBV28 and J is TRBJ1-1; TRBD1 is a possible D gene (5 bases). The CDR3 covers 14 residues. The germline V gene has CDR1 MDHEN and CDR2 SYDVKM. V shed 7 bases and J shed 6 bases, with 18 bases lying between them. The CDR3 coding sequence is TGTGCCAGCACTCAATCGGGGGGGTTCGCTGAAGCTTTCTTT. Protein product: CASTQSGGFAEAFF.

CDR3 DNA: TGTGCCACCTCGGAGACTTCCAACTATGGCTACACCTTC. It translates to CATSETSNYGYTF. The chain carries TRBV28 and TRBJ1-2; no clear D. Germline V gene lookup returns CDR1 MDHEN and CDR2 SYDVKM. Deletions cut 10 bases from V and 2 bases from J, with 14 bases between. This CDR3 is built from 13 residues.